This T cell receptor (beta chain) is drawn from a study of blood T cell repertoires in COVID-19. On the study more broadly: From T cells, B-cell-depleted T cells, or PBMCs came the material, which was cDNA or gDNA.

V was pared by 3 bases and J by 2 bases, with 14 bases between. Germline values: CDR1 SGHVS, CDR2 FNYEAQ. This CDR3 region has 16 residues. Methods used by the authors: By means of reference gene primer amplification, nucleated cell counts were estimated. The data were produced by immunoSEQ multiplex PCR, yet TCRdb's version contains in-frame clones alone and is incomplete. That table gives V, J and clone size, and the DNA gave D and trimming. The repertoire holds 300,000 to 400,000 clones, with around 86% as singletons. The chain couples TRBV7-6 to TRBJ1-3, with a possible D match to TRBD1 (5 bases). The sample was peripheral blood. This TCR came from a man in his forties or fifties with active or convalescent COVID-19. The CDR3 bases are TGTGCCAGCAGCTTCTCCAGGGTGGGTGCTGGAAACACCATATATTTT. Protein product: CASSFSRVGAGNTIYF.